The 27 T cell receptor beta chains below all came from one sample that was sequenced in a study of vaccination and CD4 T cells after COVID-19. Their antigens are not known. Treatment reported: roughly 11-day PBMC culture with coronavirus spike peptide pools or control peptides (ViraFEST assay). With the Oncomine TCR Beta short-read assay, DNA from cultured CD4+ T cells was sequenced. TCRdb recomputed calls from the PCR reads with MiXCR, one row per CDR3 protein. This table holds about 14,000 distinct CDR3 sequences, roughly 57% found once. Specimen: CD4+ T cells from blood, cultured in vitro. The receptor source for this set is a human donor who had recovered from COVID-19.

The CDR3 DNA reads TGTGCCAGCAGTTACACACTACCCCCGGACAACTCGTACCATTACAATGAGCAGTTCTTC. This sequence encodes CASSYTLPPDNSYHYNEQFF. The gene calls are TRBV6-5 and TRBJ2-1; weak D call: TRBD1 (5 bases). Germline loops: CDR1 MNHEY, CDR2 SVGAGI. V was cut by 2 bases and J by 4 bases, with 27 bases left in between. The CDR3 extends over 20 amino acids.

The chain joins TRBV4-1 to TRBJ2-7, with TRBD1 matching over 12 bases. CDR1 MGHRA and CDR2 YSYEKL come from the germline V gene. The CDR3 consists of 17 residues. V lost 2 bases to trimming and J lost 2 bases; unmatched junction nucleotides: 7. The CDR3 DNA is TGCGCCAGCAGCCAAACACCGGGACAGGGGGCTGCCTACGAGCAGTACTTC. Its translation is CASSQTPGQGAAYEQYF.

The chain combines TRBV6-5 with TRBJ1-3; D call uncertain. The V and J ends lost 2 bases and 4 bases respectively, with 12 bases between them. The germline CDR1 and CDR2 sequences are MNHEY and SVGAGI. The CDR3 is made up of 15 amino acids. CDR3 coding DNA: TGTGCCAGCAGTTACGTCGACGGGGTCGGAAACACCATATATTTT. As protein: CASSYVDGVGNTIYF.

This clonotype was counted between two and nine times. The chain has TRBV7-2 and TRBJ2-7; 9 nucleotides match TRBD1. Germline lookup yields CDR1 SGHTA and CDR2 FQGNSA. The CDR3 spans 15 residues. V was clipped by 1 base and J by 5 bases; unmatched bases: 6. DNA for the CDR3: TGTGCCAGCAGCTTAGAGGGACAGGGAGCGCACGAGCAGTACTTC. It yields the protein CASSLEGQGAHEQYF. Variable domain in full (rest from reference TRBV7-2 and TRBJ2-7): GAGVSQSPSNKVTEKGKDVELRCDPISGHTALYWYRQSLGQGLEFLIYFQGNSAPDKSGLPSDRFSAERTGGSVSTLTIQRTQQEDSAVYLCASSLEGQGAHEQYFGPGTRLTVT.

This clonotype has just a few counts. The genes are TRBV7-3 and TRBJ2-5; TRBD1 aligns across 7 bases. CDR1 SGHTA and CDR2 FQGTGA come from the germline V gene. CDR3 length: 16 amino acids. V lost 5 bases and J lost 4; bases outside the gene matches: 13. The CDR3 loop is CASSETGQLLGETQYF. CDR3 sequence (DNA): TGTGCCAGCAGCGAAACGGGACAGCTCCTTGGAGAGACCCAGTACTTC. The full variable domain, in which reference TRBV7-3 and TRBJ2-5 provide the parts outside the CDR3, is GAGVSQTPSNKVTEKGKYVELRCDPISGHTALYWYRQSLGQGPEFLIYFQGTGAADDSGLPNDRFFAVRPEGSVSTLKIQRTERGDSAVYLCASSETGQLLGETQYFGPGTRLLVL.

This chain links TRBV7-2 with TRBJ2-5; 10 positions agree with TRBD2. Germline trimming cut 5 bases from V and 5 bases from J; bases unmatched to any gene: 11. The CDR3 has 16 amino acids. Looked up from germline, CDR1 is SGHTA and CDR2 is FQGNSA. The CDR3 is CASSRQRAGGGETQYF. In DNA, the CDR3 is TGTGCCAGCAGCCGACAACGAGCGGGAGGGGGTGAGACCCAGTACTTC.

The chain recombines TRBV27 with TRBJ2-1; D might be TRBD1 (5 bases). Trimming removed 1 base from V and 4 bases from J, with 11 bases in between. CDR3 length equals 15 residues. CDR1 and CDR2 from the germline V gene are MNHEY and SMNVEV (reference sequence). The CDR3 is CASSLFRQLYNEQFF. Here the CDR3 DNA reads TGTGCCAGCAGTTTATTTAGACAGCTATACAATGAGCAGTTCTTC.

The chain uses TRBV2 and TRBJ1-2; 11 bases fit TRBD1. Trimming at V came to 5 bases and at J to 8 bases, leaving 7 bases not matched to a gene. The germline CDR1 and CDR2 sequences are SNHLY and FYNNEI. This CDR3 is 14 amino acids long. The CDR3 DNA sequence: TGTGCCAGCAGTTTCGGGACAGGGGGTCAAGGCTACACCTTC. It codes for CASSFGTGGQGYTF.

This chain connects TRBV30 to TRBJ2-7; TRBD1 agrees at 11 bases. The CDR3 runs to 14 residues. The germline CDR1 and CDR2 sequences are GTSNPN and SVGIG (reference sequence). Trimming at V came to 5 bases and at J to 5 bases, leaving 8 bases not matched to a gene. The DNA of the CDR3 is TGTGCCTGGGGAATTCGGACAGGGGGCAACGAGCAGTACTTC. Its protein is CAWGIRTGGNEQYF. Based on the CDR3 plus reference TRBV30 and TRBJ2-7, the full variable domain is SQTIHQWPATLVQPVGSPLSLECTVEGTSNPNLYWYRQAAGRGLQLLFYSVGIGQISSEVPQNLSASRPQDRQFILSSKKLLLSDSGFYLCAWGIRTGGNEQYFGPGTRLTVT.

This chain connects TRBV24-1 to TRBJ2-3; 10 nucleotides align to TRBD1. CDR3 size: 15 residues. V was clipped by 9 bases and J by 3 bases; unmatched bases: 8. Per the germline V gene, CDR1 is KGHDR and CDR2 is SFDVKD. The CDR3 sequence: CATGTGQGLTDTQYF. In DNA, the CDR3 is TGTGCCACCGGGACGGGACAGGGGTTAACAGATACGCAGTATTTT.

The chain has TRBV20-1 and TRBJ2-1, with 11 positions matching TRBD2. The V segment lost 3 bases and the J segment 3 bases; nucleotides outside the gene matches: 16. This CDR3 has 19 residues. CDR1 DFQATT and CDR2 SNEGSKA come from the germline V gene (reference sequence). As DNA, the CDR3 is TGCAGTGCTAGGAGGAAATCCCGGACTAGCGGGCCTAACTACAATGAGCAGTTCTTC. This codes for CSARRKSRTSGPNYNEQFF.

The chain links TRBV20-1 to TRBJ1-1; TRBD1 is a possible D gene (5 bases). CDR1 DFQATT and CDR2 SNEGSKA come from the germline V gene (reference sequence). The V gene lost 3 bases and the J gene lost 1 base, with 15 bases spanning the gap. The CDR3 spans 15 residues. The CDR3 is CSASPPRRGNTEAFF. CDR3 in DNA: TGCAGTGCTAGCCCCCCGAGGAGGGGGAACACTGAAGCTTTCTTT.

This clonotype occurred a few times. CDR3 nucleotides: TGTGCTCCCAGCGGGGGGAGGCAAGAGACCCAGTACTTC. It specifies CAPSGGRQETQYF. This chain links TRBV19 with TRBJ2-5; 9 bases match TRBD2. The CDR3 is 13 amino acids. Germline V lookup: CDR1 LNHDA, CDR2 SQIVND (reference sequence). The full variable domain, its missing parts supplied by reference TRBV19 and TRBJ2-5, is DGGITQSPKYLFRKEGQNVTLSCEQNLNHDAMYWYRQDPGQGLRLIYYSQIVNDFQKGDIAEGYSVSREKKESFPLTVTSAQKNPTAFYLCAPSGGRQETQYFGPGTRLLVL.

This clonotype was recorded a few times. J is TRBJ2-7 and V is TRBV28, with TRBD1 as a possible D gene (7 bases). The CDR3 spans 14 residues. Germline CDR1 and CDR2: MDHEN and SYDVKM. Trimming took 3 bases from V and 3 from J, leaving 12 bases between them. CDR3 sequence reads: CASSLTGRFYEQYF. CDR3 nucleotide sequence: TGTGCCAGCAGTTTGACAGGGAGGTTCTACGAGCAGTACTTC.

This chain uses TRBV7-6 with TRBJ2-1; D call uncertain. The V and J ends lost 5 bases and 8 bases respectively, with 16 bases between them. This CDR3 spans 14 amino acids. Germline V gene data show CDR1 as SGHVS and CDR2 as FNYEAQ. CDR3 protein: CASSPRPSRDEQFF. The DNA of the CDR3 is TGTGCCAGCAGCCCAAGACCGTCCCGGGATGAGCAGTTCTTC.

This chain connects TRBV20-1 to TRBJ2-1, with D maybe TRBD2 (6 bases). There are 14 residues in the CDR3. CDR1 is DFQATT and CDR2 is SNEGSKA in the germline V gene (reference sequence). Trimming left V 5 bases short and J 4 bases short, with 15 bases between. The CDR3 DNA reads as TGCAGTGCTCACGGGGGTCTAGGGTACAATGAGCAGTTCTTC. It translates to CSAHGGLGYNEQFF.

The genes are TRBV7-3 and TRBJ2-1; no clear D. V shed 0 bases and J shed 6 bases, with 9 bases lying between them. The germline V gene encodes CDR1 SGHTA and CDR2 FQGTGA. The CDR3 runs to 14 residues. The CDR3 is CASSLTPGSNEQFF. CDR3 sequence (DNA): TGTGCCAGCAGCTTAACCCCCGGCAGCAATGAGCAGTTCTTC.

A few counts support this clonotype. DNA of the CDR3: TGCAGTGCTAGAGATCTGGCGGGAGTGGCCGGGGAGCTGTTTTTT. It codes for CSARDLAGVAGELFF. The rearrangement joins TRBV20-1 to TRBJ2-2; TRBD2 aligns across 7 bases. The V gene's germline CDR1 is DFQATT and CDR2 SNEGSKA (reference sequence). CDR3 length: 15 residues. The junction had 7 bases not matched to a gene; V was cut back by 0 bases and J by 6 bases.

J is TRBJ2-7 and V is TRBV21-1; the tabulated D call, TRBD2, remains unverified against the DNA. TRBV21-1 is shown as a pseudogene. The CDR3 sequence is 20 residues long. The CDR3 nucleotides read TGTGCCAGCAGCAAAGCGCGAGGGACTACGGCTAGCGGGACGTTCTACGAGCAGTACTTC. It specifies CASSKARGTTASGTFYEQYF.

This clonotype was detected a few times. The gene calls are TRBV10-3 and TRBJ1-2; 8 positions agree with TRBD1. The CDR3 consists of 13 residues. Trimming cost V 6 bases and J 8 bases; bases outside gene matches: 8. Germline V lookup: CDR1 ENHRY, CDR2 SYGVKD. The CDR3, as DNA: TGTGCCATCAGGGACGACAGGGGAAGCGGCTACACCTTC. This encodes CAIRDDRGSGYTF.

J is TRBJ2-3 and V is TRBV10-3; D gene uncertain. The V gene lost 5 bases and the J gene lost 4 bases, with 10 bases spanning the gap. CDR3 length: 13 amino acids. Germline CDR1 and CDR2: ENHRY and SYGVKD. The CDR3 DNA reads TGTGCCATCAGTCCTCGGGCCGCAGATACGCAGTATTTT. It specifies CAISPRAADTQYF.

The rearrangement links TRBV2 to TRBJ1-5; D is undetermined. The V end lost 6 bases, the J end lost 0 bases, and 6 bases lay between the germline ends. The CDR3 contains 13 residues. CDR1 and CDR2 from the germline V gene are SNHLY and FYNNEI. The CDR3 loop reads CASRDYSNQPQHF. The DNA for the CDR3 is TGTGCCAGCAGGGATTATAGCAATCAGCCCCAGCATTTT.

This clonotype has just one count. This chain uses TRBV7-6 with TRBJ2-1; 13 positions match TRBD2. CDR1 is SGHVS, CDR2 FNYEAQ, per germline. The V segment lost 7 bases and the J segment 3 bases; nucleotides outside the gene matches: 9. The CDR3 runs to 17 residues. The DNA for the CDR3 is TGTGCCAGCACCAAGGGGGGACTAGCGGGAAGCTACAATGAGCAGTTCTTC. Translating gives CASTKGGLAGSYNEQFF.

The CDR3 sequence: CSAGTDTDTQYF. Here the CDR3 DNA reads TGCAGCGCAGGGACGGATACAGATACGCAGTATTTT. This chain connects TRBV29-1 to TRBJ2-3, with D possibly called TRBD1 or TRBD2 (5 bases each). This CDR3 region has 12 residues. Trimming shortened V by 7 bases and J by 3 bases, and 11 bases separated the two germline ends. CDR1 and CDR2 (germline): SQVTM, ANQGSEA.

The sample holds a few counts of this clonotype. This sequence joins TRBV7-2 and TRBJ2-3; 12 bases line up with TRBD2. J gave up 3 bases and V 5 bases, and 6 bases lay outside the gene matches. The germline V gene encodes CDR1 SGHTA and CDR2 FQGNSA. There are 16 residues in the CDR3. The CDR3 region has the DNA TGTGCCAGCAGCGCCACTAGCGGGAGGAGGACAGATACGCAGTATTTT. Amino acids: CASSATSGRRTDTQYF.

This chain connects TRBV5-1 to TRBJ2-7, with 8 nucleotides matching TRBD1. Germline assignment: CDR1 SGHRS and CDR2 YFSETQ. CDR3 length equals 13 residues. V trimming: 7 bases; J trimming: 0 bases; junction bases outside the gene matches: 3. CDR3 sequence reads: CASRQGTSYEQYF. CDR3 sequence (DNA): TGCGCCAGCCGACAGGGGACCTCCTACGAGCAGTACTTC.

CDR3 nucleotide sequence: TGTGCCAGTAGCAACGACCCGAGTCTAGGGACCCAGTACTTC. Translating gives CASSNDPSLGTQYF. The chain has TRBV19 and TRBJ2-5; D is unresolved. V was clipped by 6 bases and J by 7 bases, with 18 bases between them. The CDR3 covers 14 residues. Germline V gives CDR1 LNHDA, CDR2 SQIVND (reference sequence). Using reference TRBV19 and TRBJ2-5 for the parts outside the CDR3, the full variable domain is DGGITQSPKYLFRKEGQNVTLSCEQNLNHDAMYWYRQDPGQGLRLIYYSQIVNDFQKGDIAEGYSVSREKKESFPLTVTSAQKNPTAFYLCASSNDPSLGTQYFGPGTRLLVL.